The next 13 T cell receptor beta chains were all read from a single sample in a study of metastatic and nonmetastatic thyroid tumors. With MiXCR, TCRdb reprocessed the PCR reads. The profile covers around 34,000 clones, with about 15% appearing a single time and under 20% taken by the ten largest. Nobody among the patients had been given any treatment before thyroid surgery. Sequencing used blood. These receptors were collected from a male donor with papillary thyroid cancer or a benign thyroid nodule (not recorded which). Some clones in this sample may be carry-over from other donors' samples.

At least ten counts were recorded for this clone. CDR3 nucleotide sequence: TGTGCCAGTAGTATGAGACTAGCGGGAGCAGATGAGCAGTTCTTC. Protein: CASSMRLAGADEQFF. This chain uses TRBV19 with TRBJ2-1; 12 bases are a match to TRBD2. The CDR3 length is 15 residues. The germline V gene encodes CDR1 LNHDA and CDR2 SQIVND (reference sequence). J gave up 8 bases and V 3 bases, and 5 bases lay outside the gene matches.

There are many counts of this clone. The V and J genes are TRBV12-3 or TRBV12-4 and TRBJ1-1; TRBD1 matches at 7 bases. The J segment lost 2 bases and the V segment lost 7 bases, leaving 4 bases of the junction unmatched. This CDR3 contains 13 residues. The CDR3 coding sequence is TGTGCCAGCACTAGGGACAGTAACACTGAAGCTTTCTTT. It is translated as CASTRDSNTEAFF.

The chain combines TRBV5-4 with TRBJ1-1, with no clear D. The CDR3 extends over 12 amino acids. V gave up 3 bases and J gave up 6 bases, with 9 bases separating them. Germline values: CDR1 SGHNT, CDR2 YYREEE (reference sequence). The chain's CDR3 is CASSSTWSEAFF. The CDR3 nucleotides read TGTGCCAGCAGCTCAACATGGTCTGAAGCTTTCTTT.

The sample holds a few counts of this clone. V and J are TRBV12-3 or TRBV12-4 and TRBJ1-1, with a tentative D call TRBD1 (5 bases). The CDR3 is made up of 17 amino acids. V lost 3 bases and J lost 4, with 21 bases in between. The CDR3, as DNA: TGTGCCAGCAGTTTGTATCGATCGCATCTGAGGGGCACTGAAGCTTTCTTT. As protein: CASSLYRSHLRGTEAFF.

This clone is judged medium-sized. V and J are TRBV6-2 or TRBV6-3 and TRBJ1-6, with D possibly TRBD1 on 5 matching bases. CDR3 size: 17 residues. Germline CDR1 MNHEY, CDR2 SVGEGT. Trimming shortened V by 6 bases and J by 1 base, and 16 bases separated the two germline ends. CDR3 nucleotides: TGTGCCAGCAGCCACGCCACAAGGGGTTCCTATAATTCACCCCTCCACTTT. It specifies CASSHATRGSYNSPLHF.

This clone was detected many times. The chain has TRBV29-1 and TRBJ2-5, with 9 bases lining up with TRBD1. V lost 4 bases, J lost 7 bases, and 7 bases stayed unmatched. Germline V lookup: CDR1 SQVTM, CDR2 ANQGSEA. This CDR3 has 13 amino acids. This CDR3 reads CSVAKTGGGTQYF. CDR3 sequence (DNA): TGCAGCGTTGCGAAGACAGGGGGTGGGACCCAGTACTTC.

This clone appeared many times. This chain uses TRBV6-1 with TRBJ2-3; 9 bases align to TRBD1. Germline CDR1 reads MNHNS; CDR2 reads SASEGT. The CDR3 spans 16 residues. Trimming at V came to 8 bases and at J to 2 bases, leaving 11 bases not matched to a gene. The CDR3 region has the DNA TGTGCCAGCGGGAGACAGGGGGGAATAACCACAGATACGCAGTATTTT. As protein: CASGRQGGITTDTQYF.

This clone appeared many times. The V and J genes are TRBV2 and TRBJ2-6; a possible D gene is TRBD2 (6 bases). Germline V CDR1 and CDR2: SNHLY, FYNNEI. This CDR3 has 17 amino acids. The V end lost 8 bases, the J end lost 1 base, and 18 bases lay between the germline ends. This CDR3 is CASEPLAGLSGANVLTF. In nucleotides, the CDR3 is TGTGCCAGCGAGCCACTGGCGGGACTGTCTGGGGCCAACGTCCTGACTTTC.

This chain joins TRBV5-1 and TRBJ1-6; D remains ambiguous. Germline V lookup: CDR1 SGHRS, CDR2 YFSETQ. The V and J ends lost 1 base and 15 bases respectively, with 17 bases between them. The length of the CDR3 is 14 residues. CDR3 nucleotide sequence: TGCGCCAGCAGCTTGCTTCCGGGTCAGGTGGACCTCCACTTT. The encoded protein is CASSLLPGQVDLHF. Full variable domain (rest looked up from reference TRBV5-1 and TRBJ1-6): KAGVTQTPRYLIKTRGQQVTLSCSPISGHRSVSWYQQTPGQGLQFLFEYFSETQRNKGNFPGRFSGRQFSNSRSEMNVSTLELGDSALYLCASSLLPGQVDLHFGNGTRLTVT.

This clone was counted at least ten times. The rearrangement links TRBV7-9 to TRBJ1-1, with a tentative D call TRBD1 (5 bases). This CDR3 has 14 amino acids. Germline CDR1 is SEHNR and CDR2 is FQNEAQ (reference sequence). The V end was cut by 1 base, the J end by 2 bases, with 8 bases between. CDR3 amino acids: CASSLGQGNTEAFF. DNA of the CDR3: TGTGCCAGCAGCTTAGGGCAGGGTAACACTGAAGCTTTCTTT. Variable domain in full (rest from reference TRBV7-9 and TRBJ1-1): DTGVSQNPRHKITKRGQNVTFRCDPISEHNRLYWYRQTLGQGPEFLTYFQNEAQLEKSRLLSDRFSAERPKGSFSTLEIQRTEQGDSAMYLCASSLGQGNTEAFFGQGTRLTVV.

This clone was counted many times. J is TRBJ2-1 and V is TRBV4-1; 9 bases match TRBD2. V trimming: 0 bases; J trimming: 9 bases; junction bases outside the gene matches: 6. The CDR3 covers 15 residues. The germline gives CDR1 MGHRA, CDR2 YSYEKL. The CDR3 is CASSQEVLAGSEQFF. The CDR3 region has the DNA TGCGCCAGCAGCCAAGAAGTTCTAGCGGGATCTGAGCAGTTCTTC.

There are many counts of this clone. The J gene is TRBJ2-2, the V gene TRBV6-1; possibly TRBD1 or TRBD2 for D (5 bases each). Trimming took 6 bases from V and 2 from J, leaving 13 bases between them. This CDR3 spans 15 amino acids. Germline V lookup: CDR1 MNHNS, CDR2 SASEGT. The chain's CDR3 is CASRLAGANTGELFF. The CDR3 coding sequence is TGTGCCAGCAGGCTCGCCGGGGCCAACACCGGGGAGCTGTTTTTT.

Ten or more counts support this clone. The chain couples TRBV5-5 to TRBJ2-7; 8 bases match TRBD1. The CDR3 runs to 14 residues. Germline CDR1 SGHKS, CDR2 YYEKEE (reference sequence). After removal of 3 bases from V and 2 bases from J, the junction contained 4 bases not matched to a gene. The CDR3 DNA reads TGTGCCAGCAGCTCACAGGGGGGCCCCTACGAGCAGTACTTC. Amino acid sequence: CASSSQGGPYEQYF.